This T cell receptor (beta chain) emerged from a study of memory B cells and T cells in multiple sclerosis. After stimulus-free culture, autoproliferating CFSE-dim and non-proliferating CFSE-high T cells were sequenced separately. Cultures began with 45 million to 50 million CFSE-labeled PBMCs, unstimulated for 7 to 8 days, with replicate wells pooled. The PBMCs received 0.45 to 0.6 uM CFSE and serum-free culture with no added stimuli. Trimming took off 6 bases at V and 2 bases at J, with 14 bases between the two ends. This CDR3 has 14 amino acids. Germline CDR1 is MNHNS and CDR2 is SASEGT. Only one count was recorded for this clone. The antigen is undetermined. Sequencing was performed with immunoSEQ multiplex PCR; in TCRdb, only in-frame clones are kept and a portion is missing. Here the sample spans 32,000 or so clones, about 82% being singletons.

The TCR originated in a human donor with multiple sclerosis. The sequenced material came from PBMCs from blood kept in culture. The chain recombines TRBV6-1 with TRBJ2-7, with D perhaps given as TRBD1 or TRBD2 (5 bases each). The CDR3 nucleotides read TGTGCCAGCAGGCCAACCGGGACCACCTACGAGCAGTACTTC. Translation gives CASRPTGTTYEQYF.